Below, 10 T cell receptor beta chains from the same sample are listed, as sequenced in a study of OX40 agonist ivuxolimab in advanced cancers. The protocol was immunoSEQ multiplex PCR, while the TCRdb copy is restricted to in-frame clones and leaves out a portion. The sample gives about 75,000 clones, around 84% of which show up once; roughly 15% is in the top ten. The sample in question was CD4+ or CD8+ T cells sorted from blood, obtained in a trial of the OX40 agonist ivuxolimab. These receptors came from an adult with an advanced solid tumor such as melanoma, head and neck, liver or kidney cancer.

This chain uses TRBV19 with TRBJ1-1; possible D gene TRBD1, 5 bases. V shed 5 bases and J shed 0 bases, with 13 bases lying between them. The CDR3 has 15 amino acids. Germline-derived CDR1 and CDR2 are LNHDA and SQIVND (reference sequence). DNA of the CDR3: TGTGCCAGTAGTTTCCAGGGCCTTATGAACACTGAAGCTTTCTTT. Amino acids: CASSFQGLMNTEAFF.

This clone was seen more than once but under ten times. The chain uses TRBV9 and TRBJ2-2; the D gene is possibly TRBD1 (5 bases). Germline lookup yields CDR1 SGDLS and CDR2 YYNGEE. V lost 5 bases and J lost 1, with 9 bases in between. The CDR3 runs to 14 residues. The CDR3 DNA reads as TGTGCCAGCAGAGCTGGACAGAACACCGGGGAGCTGTTTTTT. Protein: CASRAGQNTGELFF.

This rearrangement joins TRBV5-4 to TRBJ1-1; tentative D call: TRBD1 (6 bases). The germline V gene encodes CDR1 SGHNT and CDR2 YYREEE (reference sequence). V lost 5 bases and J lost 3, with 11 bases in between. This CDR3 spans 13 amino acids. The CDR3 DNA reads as TGTGCCAGCAGTTTACAGGGCCACACTGAAGCTTTCTTT. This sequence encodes CASSLQGHTEAFF.

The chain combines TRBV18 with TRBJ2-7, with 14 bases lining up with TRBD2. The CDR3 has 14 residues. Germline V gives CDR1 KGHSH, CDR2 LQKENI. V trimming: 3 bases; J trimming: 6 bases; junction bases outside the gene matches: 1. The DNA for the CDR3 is TGTGCCAGCTCACCGGGACTAGCGGGAGTCGAGCAGTACTTC. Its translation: CASSPGLAGVEQYF.

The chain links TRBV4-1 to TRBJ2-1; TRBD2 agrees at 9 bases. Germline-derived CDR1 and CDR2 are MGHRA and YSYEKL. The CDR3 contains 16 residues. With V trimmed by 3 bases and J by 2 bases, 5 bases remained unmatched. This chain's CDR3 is CASSQVLAGTYNEQFF. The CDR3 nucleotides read TGCGCCAGCAGCCAGGTTCTAGCGGGGACCTACAATGAGCAGTTCTTC.

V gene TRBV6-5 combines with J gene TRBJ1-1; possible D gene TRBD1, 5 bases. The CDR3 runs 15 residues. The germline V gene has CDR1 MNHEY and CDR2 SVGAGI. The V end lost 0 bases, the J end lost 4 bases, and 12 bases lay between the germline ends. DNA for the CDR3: TGTGCCAGCAGTTACTCCAGGGAATGGGGCACTGAAGCTTTCTTT. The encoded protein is CASSYSREWGTEAFF.

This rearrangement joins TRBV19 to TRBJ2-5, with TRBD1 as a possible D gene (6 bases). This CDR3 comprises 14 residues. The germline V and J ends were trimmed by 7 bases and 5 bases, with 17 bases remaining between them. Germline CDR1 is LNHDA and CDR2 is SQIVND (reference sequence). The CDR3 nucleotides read TGTGCCAGTAACGGACAGACAGGCGTTGAGACCCAGTACTTC. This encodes CASNGQTGVETQYF.

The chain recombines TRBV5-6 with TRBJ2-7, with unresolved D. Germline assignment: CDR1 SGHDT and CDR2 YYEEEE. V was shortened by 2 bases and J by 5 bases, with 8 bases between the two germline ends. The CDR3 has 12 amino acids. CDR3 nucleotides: TGTGCCAGCAGCTTAATCAGACACGAGCAGTACTTC. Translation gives CASSLIRHEQYF. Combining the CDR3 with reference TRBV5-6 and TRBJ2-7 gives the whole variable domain DAGVTQSPTHLIKTRGQQVTLRCSPKSGHDTVSWYQQALGQGPQFIFQYYEEEERQRGNFPDRFSGHQFPNYSSELNVNALLLGDSALYLCASSLIRHEQYFGPGTRLTVT.

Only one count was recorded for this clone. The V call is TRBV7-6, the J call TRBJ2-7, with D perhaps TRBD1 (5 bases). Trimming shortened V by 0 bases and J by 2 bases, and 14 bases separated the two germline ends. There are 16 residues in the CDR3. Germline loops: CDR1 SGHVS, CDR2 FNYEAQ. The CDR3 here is CASSLAVGRMAYEQYF. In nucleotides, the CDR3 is TGTGCCAGCAGCTTAGCGGTGGGGCGTATGGCCTACGAGCAGTACTTC.

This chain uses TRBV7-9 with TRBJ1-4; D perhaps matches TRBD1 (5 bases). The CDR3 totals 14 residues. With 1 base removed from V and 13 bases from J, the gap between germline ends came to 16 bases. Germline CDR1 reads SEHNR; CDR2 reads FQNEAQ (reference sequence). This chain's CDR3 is CASSLVGPGFGLFF. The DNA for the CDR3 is TGTGCCAGCAGCTTAGTAGGTCCAGGGTTCGGACTGTTTTTT.